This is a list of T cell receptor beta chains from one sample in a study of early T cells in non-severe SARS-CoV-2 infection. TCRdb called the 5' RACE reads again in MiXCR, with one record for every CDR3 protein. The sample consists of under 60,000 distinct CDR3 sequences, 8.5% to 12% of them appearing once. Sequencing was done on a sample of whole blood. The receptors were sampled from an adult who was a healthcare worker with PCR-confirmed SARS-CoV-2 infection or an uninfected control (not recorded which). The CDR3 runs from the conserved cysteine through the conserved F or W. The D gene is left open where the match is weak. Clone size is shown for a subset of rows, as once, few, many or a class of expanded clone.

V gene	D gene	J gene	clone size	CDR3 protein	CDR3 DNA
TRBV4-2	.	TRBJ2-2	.	CASSLREGEDYNTGELFF	TGTGCCAGCAGCCTACGAGAAGGAGAAGATTATAACACCGGGGAGCTGTTTTTT
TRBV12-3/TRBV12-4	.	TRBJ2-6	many	CASSQSGVGANVLTF	TGTGCCAGCAGTCAATCAGGGGTTGGGGCCAACGTCCTGACTTTC
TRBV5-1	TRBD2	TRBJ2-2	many	CASSWGLTTGELFF	TGCGCCAGCAGCTGGGGACTAACGACCGGGGAGCTGTTTTTT
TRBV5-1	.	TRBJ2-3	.	CASRLQGSADTQYF	TGCGCCAGCAGATTGCAGGGGAGCGCCGATACGCAGTATTTT
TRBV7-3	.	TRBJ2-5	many	CASSYVGLPQYF	TGTGCCAGCAGCTATGTTGGGTTACCGCAGTACTTC
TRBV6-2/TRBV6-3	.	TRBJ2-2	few	CASSLVQGNLGELFF	TGTGCCAGCAGTCTGGTGCAGGGGAACCTCGGGGAGCTGTTTTTT
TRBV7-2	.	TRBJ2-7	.	CASSLVTVGTAIDEQYF	TGTGCCAGCAGCTTAGTCACTGTCGGGACTGCCATTGACGAGCAGTACTTC
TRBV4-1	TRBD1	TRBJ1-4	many	CASSQEGDRANEKLFF	TGCGCCAGCAGCCAAGAGGGGGACAGGGCTAATGAAAAACTGTTTTTT
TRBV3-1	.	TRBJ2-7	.	CASSLGPGEQYF	TGTGCCAGCAGCCTTGGGCCAGGGGAGCAGTACTTC
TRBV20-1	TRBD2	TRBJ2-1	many	CSALTSGRADEQFF	TGCAGTGCTCTGACTAGCGGGAGGGCCGATGAGCAGTTCTTC
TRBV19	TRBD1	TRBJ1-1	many	CASSRRDRVGTEAFF	TGTGCCAGTAGTAGAAGGGACAGGGTGGGCACTGAAGCTTTCTTT
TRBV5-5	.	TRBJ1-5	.	CASNRDSNQPQHF	TGTGCCAGCAACAGAGATAGCAATCAGCCCCAGCATTTT
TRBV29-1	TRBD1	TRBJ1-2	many	CSVASGGPGYTF	TGCAGCGTTGCTTCAGGGGGCCCTGGCTACACCTTC
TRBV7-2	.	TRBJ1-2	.	CASSIRADFSYTF	TGTGCCAGCAGCATTCGGGCAGACTTTTCCTACACCTTC
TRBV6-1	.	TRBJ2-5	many	CASRKIRGGMETQYF	TGTGCCAGCAGAAAAATCCGCGGGGGCATGGAGACCCAGTACTTC
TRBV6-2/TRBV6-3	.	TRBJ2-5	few	CASRGAPGRFVTQYF	TGTGCCAGCAGAGGCGCTCCAGGGAGGTTCGTGACCCAGTACTTC
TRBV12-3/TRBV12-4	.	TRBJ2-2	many	CASSGAAITGELFF	TGTGCCAGTAGTGGGGCAGCCATCACCGGGGAGCTGTTTTTT
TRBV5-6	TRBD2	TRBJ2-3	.	CASSPGTSGRADTQYF	TGTGCCAGCAGCCCAGGGACTAGCGGGAGGGCAGATACGCAGTATTTT
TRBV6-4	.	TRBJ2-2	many	CASSAGNTGELFF	TGTGCCAGCAGTGCAGGGAACACCGGGGAGCTGTTTTTT
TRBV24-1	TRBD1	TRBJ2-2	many	CATSDSRQGTGELFF	TGTGCCACCAGTGACTCCAGACAGGGCACCGGGGAGCTGTTTTTT
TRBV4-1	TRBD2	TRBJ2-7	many	CASSQEKREGVHEQYF	TGCGCCAGCAGCCAAGAGAAACGGGAGGGGGTCCACGAGCAGTACTTC
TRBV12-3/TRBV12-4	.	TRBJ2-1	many	CASSLALGHNEQFF	TGTGCCAGCAGTTTAGCTCTCGGGCACAATGAGCAGTTCTTC
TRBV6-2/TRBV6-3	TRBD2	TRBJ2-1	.	CASSPLAGANEQFF	TGTGCCAGCAGTCCTCTAGCGGGAGCAAATGAGCAGTTCTTC
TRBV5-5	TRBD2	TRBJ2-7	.	CASSFLPSGGKWYEQYF	TGTGCCAGCAGCTTTCTTCCTAGCGGGGGGAAATGGTACGAGCAGTACTTC
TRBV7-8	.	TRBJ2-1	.	CASSLAWGHNEQFF	TGTGCCAGCAGCTTAGCGTGGGGCCACAATGAGCAGTTCTTC
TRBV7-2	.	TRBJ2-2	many	CASSLGGGPNTGELFF	TGTGCCAGCAGCTTAGGGGGCGGACCGAACACCGGGGAGCTGTTTTTT
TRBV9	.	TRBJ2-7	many	CASSVGMGRSSYEQYF	TGTGCCAGCAGCGTAGGAATGGGGCGGAGCTCCTACGAGCAGTACTTC
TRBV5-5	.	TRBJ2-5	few	CASSSQQTVAETQYF	TGTGCCAGCAGCTCCCAACAGACAGTAGCAGAGACCCAGTACTTC
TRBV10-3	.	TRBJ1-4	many	CAISSNEKLFF	TGTGCCATCAGTAGTAATGAAAAGCTGTTTTTT
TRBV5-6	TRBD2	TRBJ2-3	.	CASSPGTSGTDTQYF	TGTGCCAGCAGCCCTGGGACTAGCGGCACAGATACGCAGTATTTT
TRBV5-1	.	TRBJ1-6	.	CASSLEGHLDSPLHF	TGCGCCAGCAGCTTGGAGGGCCACCTCGATTCACCCCTCCACTTT
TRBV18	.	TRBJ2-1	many	CASSPLGYNEQFF	TGTGCCAGCTCACCGCTGGGATACAATGAGCAGTTCTTC
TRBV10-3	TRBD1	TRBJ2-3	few	CAISDRASTDTQYF	TGTGCCATCAGCGACAGGGCTAGCACAGATACGCAGTATTTT
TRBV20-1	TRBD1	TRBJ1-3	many	CSAQDRGVGNTIYF	TGCAGTGCCCAAGACAGGGGTGTTGGAAACACCATATATTTT
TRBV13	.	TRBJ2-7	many	CASSLEKRDPYEQYF	TGTGCCAGCAGCTTAGAGAAGAGGGACCCCTACGAGCAGTACTTC
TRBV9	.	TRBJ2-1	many	CASSVAEGRTNEQFF	TGTGCCAGCAGCGTAGCCGAAGGGAGGACAAATGAGCAGTTCTTC
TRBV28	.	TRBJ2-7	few	CASSSMTGDGYEQYF	TGTGCCAGCAGTTCCATGACAGGAGATGGCTACGAGCAGTACTTC
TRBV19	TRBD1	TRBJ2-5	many	CASSPGTGDETQYF	TGTGCCAGTAGTCCCGGGACAGGGGATGAGACCCAGTACTTC
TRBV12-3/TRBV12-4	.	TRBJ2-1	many	CASTLGTRGFGEQFF	TGTGCCAGCACCCTCGGTACTAGAGGGTTCGGTGAGCAGTTCTTC
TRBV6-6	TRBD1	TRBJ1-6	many	CASTEGQHHSPLHF	TGTGCCAGCACCGAGGGACAGCACCATTCACCCCTCCACTTT
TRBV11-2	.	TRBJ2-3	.	CASSPTAIRTDTQYF	TGTGCCAGCAGCCCCACGGCGATCCGCACAGATACGCAGTATTTT
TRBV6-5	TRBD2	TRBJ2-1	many	CASSYSRLAHEQFF	TGTGCCAGCAGTTACAGTCGACTAGCCCATGAGCAGTTCTTC
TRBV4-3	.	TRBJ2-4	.	CASSQGHIQYF	TGCGCCAGCAGCCAAGGACACATTCAGTACTTC